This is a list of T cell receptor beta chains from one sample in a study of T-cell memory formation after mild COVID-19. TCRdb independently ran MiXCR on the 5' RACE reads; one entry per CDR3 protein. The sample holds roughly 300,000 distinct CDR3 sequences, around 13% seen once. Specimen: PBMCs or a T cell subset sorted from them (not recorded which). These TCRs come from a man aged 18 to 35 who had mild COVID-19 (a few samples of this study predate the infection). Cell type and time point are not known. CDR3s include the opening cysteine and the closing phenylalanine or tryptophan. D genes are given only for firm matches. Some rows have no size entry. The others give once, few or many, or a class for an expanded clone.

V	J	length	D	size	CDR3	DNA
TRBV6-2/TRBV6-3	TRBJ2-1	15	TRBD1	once	CASTSAGTGVHEQFF	TGTGCCAGCACCTCCGCCGGGACAGGGGTTCATGAGCAGTTCTTC
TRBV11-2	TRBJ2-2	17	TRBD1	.	CASSLRTGAAFGGELFF	TGTGCCAGCAGCCTCCGGACAGGGGCCGCTTTTGGCGGGGAGCTGTTTTTT
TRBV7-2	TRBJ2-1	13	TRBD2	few	CASSSGTSPEQFF	TGTGCCAGCAGCTCCGGGACTAGCCCTGAGCAGTTCTTC
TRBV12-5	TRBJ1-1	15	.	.	CASGDETLANTEAFF	TGTGCTAGTGGTGACGAGACCTTAGCGAACACTGAAGCTTTCTTT
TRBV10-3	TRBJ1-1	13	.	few	CAISESRNTEAFF	TGTGCCATCAGTGAGTCTAGGAACACTGAAGCTTTCTTT
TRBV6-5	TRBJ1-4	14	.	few	CASSYSDLNEKLFF	TGTGCCAGCAGTTACTCCGACCTTAATGAAAAACTGTTTTTT
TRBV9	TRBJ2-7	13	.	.	CASSGAGDYEQYF	TGTGCCAGCAGCGGCGCTGGGGACTACGAGCAGTACTTC
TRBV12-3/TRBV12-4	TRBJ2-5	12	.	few	CASSRTRAPQYF	TGTGCCAGCAGCCGGACGAGGGCGCCCCAGTACTTC
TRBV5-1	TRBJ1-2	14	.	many	CASSPEGLFYGYTF	TGCGCCAGCAGCCCGGAGGGCCTCTTCTATGGCTACACCTTC
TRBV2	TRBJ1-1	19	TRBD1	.	CASSDPLGQVRGMNTEAFF	TGTGCCAGCAGTGACCCCCTCGGACAGGTTCGAGGGATGAACACTGAAGCTTTCTTT
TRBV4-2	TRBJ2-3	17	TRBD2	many	CASSQDGLAGERHTQYF	TGTGCCAGCAGCCAAGACGGGTTAGCGGGGGAAAGGCATACGCAGTATTTT
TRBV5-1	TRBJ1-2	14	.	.	CASSLSNDSGGYTF	TGCGCCAGCAGCCTATCTAACGATAGCGGCGGCTACACCTTC
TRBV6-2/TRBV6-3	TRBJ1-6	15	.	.	CASVDRALPNSPLHF	TGTGCCAGCGTTGATCGAGCGCTCCCGAATTCACCCCTCCACTTT
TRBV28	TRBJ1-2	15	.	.	CASSTPMGRGYGYTF	TGTGCCAGCAGTACGCCAATGGGTCGAGGCTATGGCTACACCTTC
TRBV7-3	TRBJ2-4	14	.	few	CASSLIGALNIQYF	TGTGCCAGCAGCTTAATAGGAGCCTTAAACATTCAGTACTTC
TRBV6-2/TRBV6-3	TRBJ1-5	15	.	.	CASSYSGASNQPQHF	TGTGCCAGCAGTTACTCGGGGGCCAGCAATCAGCCCCAGCATTTT
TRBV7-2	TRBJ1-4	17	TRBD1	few	CASSPGGFFQGGVKLFF	TGTGCCAGCAGTCCAGGGGGCTTCTTTCAGGGAGGCGTGAAACTGTTTTTT
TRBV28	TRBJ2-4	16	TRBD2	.	CASDGTSGGRGNIQYF	TGTGCCAGCGACGGGACTAGCGGGGGAAGGGGGAACATTCAGTACTTC
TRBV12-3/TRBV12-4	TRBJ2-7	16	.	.	CASSRRGGRGGDEQYF	TGTGCCAGCAGTCGACGAGGAGGCAGGGGTGGCGACGAGCAGTACTTC
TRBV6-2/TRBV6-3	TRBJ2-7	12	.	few	CASGVVPYEQYF	TGTGCCAGTGGGGTTGTACCCTACGAGCAGTACTTC
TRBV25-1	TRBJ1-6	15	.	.	CASSELGPRDSPLHF	TGTGCCAGCAGTGAATTGGGCCCAAGGGATTCACCCCTCCACTTT
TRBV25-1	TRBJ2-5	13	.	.	CASSVLGKETQYF	TGTGCCAGCAGTGTATTGGGGAAAGAGACCCAGTACTTC
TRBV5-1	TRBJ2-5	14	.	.	CASSLGTGLETQYF	TGCGCCAGCAGCTTGGGTACAGGGTTGGAGACCCAGTACTTC
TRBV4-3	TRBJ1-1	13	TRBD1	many	CASSQARGPEAFF	TGCGCCAGCAGCCAGGCTAGGGGGCCTGAAGCTTTCTTT
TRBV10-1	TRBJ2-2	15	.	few	CASSERRDNTGELFF	TGCGCCAGCAGTGAGAGAAGGGATAACACCGGGGAGCTGTTTTTT
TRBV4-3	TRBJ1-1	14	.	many	CASSRQHMNTEAFF	TGCGCCAGCAGCAGGCAACATATGAACACTGAAGCTTTCTTT
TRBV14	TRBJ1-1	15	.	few	CASSPWVGADTEAFF	TGTGCCAGCAGCCCTTGGGTGGGGGCCGACACTGAAGCTTTCTTT
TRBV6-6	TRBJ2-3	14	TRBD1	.	CASRFRDRTDTQYF	TGTGCCAGCAGGTTCCGGGACAGAACAGATACGCAGTATTTT
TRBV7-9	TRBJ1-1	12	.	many	CASRDVGTEAFF	TGTGCCAGCAGGGATGTGGGCACTGAAGCTTTCTTT
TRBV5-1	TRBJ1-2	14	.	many	CASSLSGYGQGYTF	TGCGCCAGCAGCTTGTCAGGGTATGGTCAAGGCTACACCTTC